This TCR beta chain came from a study of blood T cell repertoires in COVID-19. Trimming at V came to 1 base and at J to 4 bases, leaving 9 bases not matched to a gene. The CDR3 spans 16 residues. Germline V gene data show CDR1 as SGHNT and CDR2 as YENEEA. Repertoires were generated with immunoSEQ multiplex PCR, while TCRdb's copy carries only in-frame clones and drops some. In the table there are 120,000 or so clones, about 80% of which are singletons. Sequencing used peripheral blood. The chain joins TRBV11-3 to TRBJ2-7, with TRBD1 matching 8 bases. The receptor comes from a human donor in a cohort sampled during active COVID-19. The CDR3 nucleotides are TGTGCCAGCAGCTTAGGAGGGGGACAGGAAAAGTACGAGCAGTACTTC. It encodes CASSLGGGQEKYEQYF. The full variable domain, in which reference TRBV11-3 and TRBJ2-7 provide the parts outside the CDR3, is EAGVVQSPRYKIIEKKQPVAFWCNPISGHNTLYWYLQNLGQGPELLIRYENEEAVDDSQLPKDRFSAERLKGVDSTLKIQPAELGDSAVYLCASSLGGGQEKYEQYFGPGTRLTVT.